These 27 T cell receptor beta chains share one sample of origin, sequenced in a study of control samples from healthy donors and cancer patients. TCRdb's copy holds only in-frame clones and misses some; the assay was immunoSEQ multiplex PCR. The sample yields about 94,000 clones, approximately 90% seen once. The sequenced material came from blood. The receptors here all came from a woman under 30 in good health.

The chain links TRBV7-3 to TRBJ2-5, with 14 bases matching TRBD2. The CDR3 extends over 17 amino acids. CDR1 SGHTA and CDR2 FQGTGA come from the germline V gene. J gave up 3 bases and V 4 bases, and 7 bases lay outside the gene matches. The CDR3 sequence is CASSSQGLAGAKETQYF. The CDR3, as DNA: TGTGCCAGCAGCTCCCAGGGACTAGCGGGGGCCAAAGAGACCCAGTACTTC.

The chain has TRBV11-2 and TRBJ1-1; D unclear. Trimming cost V 1 base and J 1 base, with 7 bases left between them. Germline V gives CDR1 SGHAT, CDR2 FQNNGV. This CDR3 region has 14 residues. The CDR3 reads CASSLGLSNTEAFF. DNA of the CDR3: TGTGCCAGCAGCTTAGGACTATCGAACACTGAAGCTTTCTTT.

The chain recombines TRBV6-5 with TRBJ2-1; possibly TRBD2 for D (5 bases). This CDR3 region has 14 residues. The V and J ends lost 8 bases and 3 bases respectively, with 14 bases between them. Germline values: CDR1 MNHEY, CDR2 SVGAGI. As DNA, the CDR3 is TGTGCCAGCGCTTTAGAGGGCCTCTACAATGAGCAGTTCTTC. Translation: CASALEGLYNEQFF.

V is TRBV2 and J is TRBJ1-2, with D possibly being TRBD1 (6 bases). V lost 6 bases and J lost 4, with 18 bases in between. The CDR3 is made up of 15 amino acids. The germline V gene encodes CDR1 SNHLY and CDR2 FYNNEI. In DNA form, the CDR3 reads TGTGCCAGCAGAAGGGGGGGGGCGCGACGCTATGGCTACACCTTC. Its protein is CASRRGGARRYGYTF.

The chain joins TRBV19 to TRBJ2-2, with D perhaps TRBD1 (6 bases). The CDR3 has 14 amino acids. The germline V gene has CDR1 LNHDA and CDR2 SQIVND (reference sequence). With 10 bases removed from V and 3 bases from J, the gap between germline ends came to 15 bases. CDR3 region: CATSDRLYTGELFF. The CDR3 coding sequence is TGTGCCACCTCCGACAGGCTTTACACCGGGGAGCTGTTTTTT.

This clone was recorded only once. The chain joins TRBV5-4 to TRBJ1-1; the match to TRBD1 covers 7 bases. CDR3 length equals 15 residues. Germline values: CDR1 SGHNT, CDR2 YYREEE (reference sequence). The V segment lost 4 bases and the J segment 1 base; nucleotides outside the gene matches: 7. Here the CDR3 reads CASSRPTGTNTEAFF. The DNA of the CDR3 is TGTGCCAGCAGCAGGCCGACAGGGACGAACACTGAAGCTTTCTTT.

The J gene is TRBJ2-5, the V gene TRBV6-1; possibly TRBD1 for D (6 bases). The CDR3 extends over 16 amino acids. In germline, CDR1 is MNHNS, CDR2 SASEGT. V was pared by 1 base and J by 4 bases, with 16 bases between. The CDR3 sequence is CASSEGQGSGAETQYF. In DNA form, the CDR3 reads TGTGCCAGCAGTGAAGGTCAAGGTTCAGGGGCAGAGACCCAGTACTTC.

Here the CDR3 DNA reads TGCAGTGCAAGGGGAACCGGGGAGCTGTTTTTT. Residues: CSARGTGELFF. The chain carries TRBV20-1 and TRBJ2-2; TRBD1 is a possible D gene (5 bases). The CDR3 runs 11 residues. CDR1 and CDR2 (germline): DFQATT, SNEGSKA (reference sequence). Trimming pared 6 bases from V and 5 bases from J, leaving 7 bases between.

V usage is TRBV19 and J usage is TRBJ1-2; D is possibly TRBD1 (5 bases). The V gene's germline CDR1 is LNHDA and CDR2 SQIVND (reference sequence). CDR3 length: 14 amino acids. Trimming pared 0 bases from V and 4 bases from J, leaving 9 bases between. The CDR3 protein is CASSIDRQPYGYTF. Here the CDR3 DNA reads TGTGCCAGTAGTATAGATCGACAGCCCTATGGCTACACCTTC.

This clone appeared a single time. The chain recombines TRBV3-1 (or the pseudogene TRBV3-2) with TRBJ2-7; 7 bases match TRBD1. Germline CDR1 reads LGHDT; CDR2 reads YNNKEL (reference sequence). The CDR3 has 17 residues. With V trimmed by 3 bases and J by 2 bases, 13 bases remained unmatched. CDR3 nucleotides: TGTGCCAGCAGCCACCTCCGTAGTCCCGGGACAGCCTACGAGCAGTACTTC. Protein product: CASSHLRSPGTAYEQYF.

The V and J genes are TRBV7-6 and TRBJ1-6, with a tentative D call TRBD1 (5 bases). Deletions cut 4 bases from V and 9 bases from J, with 25 bases between. The CDR3 spans 18 residues. CDR1 and CDR2 from the germline V gene are SGHVS and FNYEAQ. The CDR3 coding sequence is TGTGCCAGCAGCTCTTTGGTAGGTCAGGGAGGCCGTAGTTCACCCCTCCACTTT. Protein product: CASSSLVGQGGRSSPLHF.

As DNA, the CDR3 is TGCGCCAGCAGCCAGGATCCGACTAGCGGGGTACCCACAGATACGCAGTATTTT. Translated, it gives CASSQDPTSGVPTDTQYF. J is TRBJ2-3 and V is TRBV4-1, with 11 bases identical to TRBD2. Germline CDR1 is MGHRA and CDR2 is YSYEKL. The J segment lost 2 bases and the V segment lost 3 bases, leaving 10 bases of the junction unmatched. The CDR3 runs to 18 residues.

J is TRBJ1-2 and V is TRBV5-6; D might be TRBD1 (5 bases). The CDR3 runs to 13 residues. V gave up 0 bases and J gave up 4 bases, with 7 bases separating them. CDR1 and CDR2 from the germline V gene are SGHDT and YYEEEE. The CDR3 spells CASSLAGSYGYTF. Here the CDR3 DNA reads TGTGCCAGCAGCTTGGCAGGGTCCTATGGCTACACCTTC.

The chain couples TRBV18 to TRBJ2-5, with 10 bases identical to TRBD1. The V segment lost 6 bases and the J segment 3 bases; nucleotides outside the gene matches: 7. This CDR3 contains 15 residues. From germline, CDR1 is KGHSH and CDR2 LQKENI. DNA of the CDR3: TGTGCCAGCTCGTCGGGACAGGGGCCCGAAGAGACCCAGTACTTC. Protein product: CASSSGQGPEETQYF.

The gene calls are TRBV7-8 and TRBJ2-2; the match to TRBD1 covers 7 bases. CDR3 size: 17 residues. J gave up 6 bases and V 2 bases, and 12 bases lay outside the gene matches. CDR1 is SGHVS and CDR2 is FQNEAQ in the germline V gene. CDR3 sequence reads: CASSLRFSGTAAGELFF. The DNA for the CDR3 is TGTGCCAGCAGCTTACGGTTCTCAGGGACAGCCGCCGGGGAGCTGTTTTTT.

The rearrangement links TRBV14 to TRBJ1-2; weak D call: TRBD1 (5 bases). V dropped 1 base and J dropped 4 bases, with 7 bases sitting between them. CDR3 size: 13 residues. In germline, CDR1 is SGHDN, CDR2 FVKESK. The CDR3 loop reads CASSQAGFYGYTF. Written as DNA, the CDR3 is TGTGCCAGCAGCCAAGCAGGGTTCTATGGCTACACCTTC.

The gene calls are TRBV6-6 and TRBJ1-1; no clear D gene. The V end was cut by 2 bases, the J end by 6 bases, with 7 bases between. In germline, CDR1 is MNHNY, CDR2 SVGAGI (reference sequence). The CDR3 loop spans 12 amino acids. The CDR3 protein is CASSYEVAEAFF. CDR3 nucleotides: TGTGCCAGCAGTTACGAGGTGGCTGAAGCTTTCTTT.

This clone was picked up a small number of times. V is TRBV2 and J is TRBJ1-5, with D possibly matching TRBD1 (5 bases). V was clipped by 4 bases and J by 4 bases, with 11 bases between them. This CDR3 contains 14 residues. Germline values: CDR1 SNHLY, CDR2 FYNNEI. The CDR3 protein is CASSAGTGNQPQHF. The DNA for the CDR3 is TGTGCCAGCAGTGCTGGGACGGGGAATCAGCCCCAGCATTTT.

This chain links TRBV27 with TRBJ2-5; 9 bases line up with TRBD2. CDR3 length: 17 amino acids. CDR1 and CDR2 (germline): MNHEY, SMNVEV (reference sequence). Trimming cost V 0 bases and J 0 bases; bases outside gene matches: 5. The CDR3 bases are TGTGCCAGCAGTTTATCGGCTAGCGGGGCGAACCAAGAGACCCAGTACTTC. Its translation: CASSLSASGANQETQYF.

The CDR3 region is CASNQGGLRDYGYTF. The DNA for the CDR3 is TGTGCCAGCAATCAAGGTGGGCTCAGAGACTATGGCTACACCTTC. V usage is TRBV28 and J usage is TRBJ1-2; no reliable D call. The length of the CDR3 is 15 residues. CDR1 is MDHEN and CDR2 is SYDVKM in the germline V gene. Deletions cut 7 bases from V and 3 bases from J, with 18 bases between.

The V gene is TRBV25-1, the J gene TRBJ1-5; 11 bases match TRBD1. The CDR3 length is 16 residues. Germline V gene sequence: CDR1 MGHDK, CDR2 SYGVNS. The J segment lost 2 bases and the V segment lost 2 bases, leaving 2 bases of the junction unmatched. For the CDR3, the DNA is TGTGCCAGCAGTGAACCGGGACAGGGGGGCAATCAGCCCCAGCATTTT. Its translation: CASSEPGQGGNQPQHF. The entire variable domain, with the rest obtained from reference TRBV25-1 and TRBJ1-5, is as follows: EADIYQTPRYLVIGTGKKITLECSQTMGHDKMYWYQQDPGMELHLIHYSYGVNSTEKGDLSSESTVSRIRTEHFPLTLESARPSHTSQYLCASSEPGQGGNQPQHFGDGTRLSIL.

The chain combines TRBV5-4 with TRBJ1-4; D unclear. This CDR3 has 12 amino acids. The germline V gene encodes CDR1 SGHNT and CDR2 YYREEE (reference sequence). With 1 base removed from V and 5 bases from J, the gap between germline ends came to 3 bases. The chain's CDR3 is CASSLLNEKLFF. The DNA for the CDR3 is TGTGCCAGCAGCTTGTTAAATGAAAAACTGTTTTTT.

Note on this clone: This CDR3 is also generated by other DNA sequences in the sample. The gene calls are TRBV2 and TRBJ1-1, with 7 bases that match TRBD1. CDR1 is SNHLY, CDR2 FYNNEI, per germline. CDR3 length: 15 residues. Trimming at V came to 0 bases and at J to 1 base, leaving 2 bases not matched to a gene. CDR3 sequence (DNA): TGTGCCAGCAGTGAAGCGGGACAGAGGAACACTGAAGCTTTCTTT. It translates to CASSEAGQRNTEAFF.

The rearrangement joins TRBV14 to TRBJ2-3, with 8 positions matching TRBD2. J gave up 6 bases and V 5 bases, and 16 bases lay outside the gene matches. Germline V lookup: CDR1 SGHDN, CDR2 FVKESK. The CDR3 runs 17 residues. This chain's CDR3 is CASSVRGGPSQTDTQYF. CDR3 DNA: TGTGCCAGCAGCGTACGGGGGGGCCCTTCTCAAACCGATACGCAGTATTTT.

The chain couples TRBV5-8 to TRBJ1-5, with D possibly TRBD1 on 6 matching bases. The CDR3 contains 14 residues. The V end lost 0 bases, the J end lost 6 bases, and 10 bases lay between the germline ends. Germline V gene lookup returns CDR1 SGHTS and CDR2 YDEGEE. CDR3 DNA: TGTGCCAGCAGCTTGGGACAGGCCTTTCAGCCCCAGCATTTT. Protein product: CASSLGQAFQPQHF. The full variable domain, completed using reference TRBV5-8 and TRBJ1-5, is EAGVTQSPTHLIKTRGQQATLRCSPISGHTSVYWYQQALGLGLQFLLWYDEGEERNRGNFPPRFSGRQFPNYSSELNVNALELEDSALYLCASSLGQAFQPQHFGDGTRLSIL.

The rearrangement uses TRBV7-2 and TRBJ1-1; D is unresolved. The CDR3 is 13 residues long. With 2 bases removed from V and 3 bases from J, the gap between germline ends came to 7 bases. Germline CDR1 reads SGHTA; CDR2 reads FQGNSA. The CDR3 loop reads CASSLSLYTEAFF. In DNA form, the CDR3 reads TGTGCCAGCAGCTTATCTCTTTACACTGAAGCTTTCTTT.

The chain employs TRBV6-4 and TRBJ1-2; D is perhaps TRBD1 (5 bases). The germline V gene encodes CDR1 MRHNA and CDR2 SNTAGT. Trimming left V 4 bases short and J 4 bases short, with 16 bases between. This CDR3 comprises 15 residues. This CDR3 reads CASSVKGRFRYGYTF. The DNA of the CDR3 is TGTGCCAGCAGTGTGAAGGGGAGATTTCGCTATGGCTACACCTTC.